The source of this TCR beta chain is a study of identical twins. The CDR3 extends over 13 amino acids. Germline V lookup: CDR1 MNHEY, CDR2 SMNVEV (reference sequence). V shed 5 bases and J shed 7 bases, with 9 bases lying between them. This clonotype was picked up a small number of times. Antigen: not known. Study-level findings and limits: Conclusions relied on cross-sectional statistical analysis, not following the same donors.

Carrying unique molecular identifiers, the cDNA also gained a universal primer site through template switching. MiXCR was run by TCRdb on the 5' RACE reads, yielding one entry per CDR3 protein. Of approximately 1.8 million distinct CDR3 sequences detected, under 35% appear once; the ten largest clones hold about 0.3%. With no exceptions, donors were healthy Caucasians. The sample comprised cord blood. The V call is TRBV27, the J call TRBJ1-6, with D maybe TRBD1 (5 bases). This clonotype originated in a newborn girl in good health. CDR3 residues: CASSGSGNSPLHF. DNA of the CDR3: TGTGCCAGCAGTGGGTCAGGGAATTCACCCCTCCACTTT.